These T cell receptor beta chains were read from a single sample in a study of cytomegalovirus exposure and HLA in healthy donors. Produced via immunoSEQ multiplex PCR; TCRdb's table is partial and in-frame only. This sample has about 130,000 clones, with roughly 75% found just once. Specimen: PBMCs. The receptors shown here come from a man aged 25-40 years in good health and CMV-seropositive. The CDR3 runs from the conserved cysteine through the conserved F or W. A D gene is named only where the DNA matches it firmly. Some rows have no size entry. The others give once, few or many, or a class for an expanded clone.

J gene	clone size	V gene	D gene	CDR3 DNA	CDR3 protein
TRBJ1-5	.	TRBV15	TRBD1	TGTGCCACCAGCAGAGATAGAACAGGGGGTGGACATAGCAATCAGCCCCAGCATTTT	CATSRDRTGGGHSNQPQHF
TRBJ2-2	.	TRBV7-9	.	TGTGCCAGCAGCCCCCCTTTGAACACCGGGGAGCTGTTTTTT	CASSPPLNTGELFF
TRBJ2-1	.	TRBV28	.	TGTGCCAGCAGGCCTGGACAGTTGGGAACGTATGATGAGCAGTTCTTC	CASRPGQLGTYDEQFF
TRBJ2-3	.	TRBV5-1	.	TGCGCCAGCAGCCCCCGACTACCAGATACGCAGTATTTT	CASSPRLPDTQYF
TRBJ1-1	few	TRBV6-6	.	TGTGCCAGCAGTTTTCTATTCGGGGGTAAGAACACTGAAGCTTTCTTT	CASSFLFGGKNTEAFF
TRBJ2-1	.	TRBV5-1	TRBD2	TGCGCCAGCAGCCGCTTAGCGGGAGTGGCCGGTCCTGAGCAGTTCTTC	CASSRLAGVAGPEQFF
TRBJ2-1	once	TRBV11-1	TRBD2	TGTGCCAGCAGCTTAGCGGGAGGGCCCTACAATGAGCAGTTCTTC	CASSLAGGPYNEQFF
TRBJ1-5	few	TRBV19	TRBD1	TGTGCCAGTAGTCGTTCGATCGGGACAGGGCTGGATCAGCCCCAGCATTTT	CASSRSIGTGLDQPQHF
TRBJ2-7	.	TRBV27	.	TGTGCCAGCAGTTTACACAAACCAGGGACCTACGAGCAGTACTTC	CASSLHKPGTYEQYF
TRBJ1-1	once	TRBV5-1	TRBD1	TGCGCCAGCAGCCCTGGGGGGACAGGGGACCCTGAAGCTTTCTTT	CASSPGGTGDPEAFF
TRBJ2-3	.	TRBV4-1	TRBD2	TGCGCCAGCAGCCACCGACTAGCGGCTAGCACAGATACGCAGTATTTT	CASSHRLAASTDTQYF
TRBJ2-2	few	TRBV15	.	TGTGCCACCAGCCCGGAGGTCACCGGGGAGCTGTTTTTT	CATSPEVTGELFF
TRBJ2-7	.	TRBV6-1	TRBD1	TGTGCCAGCAGTCCACAAGGACAGGGGACGCAGTACTTC	CASSPQGQGTQYF
TRBJ1-1	.	TRBV7-9	.	TGTGCCAGCAGCCCGCGACAGCACAGGAACACTGAAGCTTTCTTT	CASSPRQHRNTEAFF
TRBJ2-1	.	TRBV4-3	TRBD1	TGCGCCAGCAGCCAAGGAAGGACAGGGGGTTACAATGAGCAGTTCTTC	CASSQGRTGGYNEQFF
TRBJ1-5	.	TRBV7-2	TRBD1	TGTGCCAGCAGCCTCGGACAGGGGGACCAGCCCCAGCATTTT	CASSLGQGDQPQHF
TRBJ1-5	.	TRBV27	.	TGTGCCAGCAGTTTATCTCGGGGGAATCAGCCCCAGCATTTT	CASSLSRGNQPQHF
TRBJ2-5	few	TRBV14	.	TGTGCCAGCAGCCAGGGACTTCCCCAAGAGACCCAGTACTTC	CASSQGLPQETQYF